This entry features one T cell receptor beta chain sequence. The target antigen is unknown. The germline gives CDR1 SGHDN, CDR2 FVKESK. The CDR3 length is 13 residues. Trimming left V 3 bases short and J 2 bases short, with 7 bases between. This sample was included in a study of T cell responses to AZD1222 COVID-19 vaccine. Study-wide results and limits: Among AZD1222 vaccinees, only six or seven were seropositive at baseline.

Assay: immunoSEQ multiplex PCR; the TCRdb copy retains only in-frame clones and omits some. The sample consists of about 160,000 clones, around 87% of them appearing once. The V gene is TRBV14, the J gene TRBJ1-2; possibly TRBD1 for D (5 bases). The sequencing here drew on peripheral blood, taken 28 days after the second AZD1222 dose. The receptor was derived from an adult who received the AZD1222 COVID-19 vaccine. The CDR3 bases are TGTGCCAGCAGCCAGGGGGTCAACTATGGCTACACCTTC. Its protein is CASSQGVNYGYTF.